This T cell receptor (beta chain) was sequenced in a study of vaccination and CD4 T cells after COVID-19. This clonotype has more than one count but fewer than ten. Antigen specificity is unknown. Germline CDR1 is LNHDA and CDR2 is SQIVND (reference sequence). The CDR3 has 17 residues. The V segment lost 5 bases and the J segment 1 base; nucleotides outside the gene matches: 10. The treatment here: roughly ten-day PBMC culture with coronavirus spike peptide pools or control peptides (ViraFEST assay). Wells that each held about 2 million PBMCs were cultured with roughly 9.8 IU/ml IL-2 and roughly 10 ug/ml peptide pools. Cultured CD4+ T cell DNA underwent sequencing with the Oncomine TCR Beta short-read assay. In TCRdb, the PCR reads were re-called with MiXCR into one record per CDR3 protein. Among fewer than 20,000 distinct CDR3 sequences listed, around 59% were seen once.

V is TRBV19 and J is TRBJ1-1; 10 bases line up with TRBD1. The source of this sequence is a human donor who had recovered from COVID-19. Sequenced material: CD4+ T cells from blood, cultured in vitro. CDR3 amino acids: CASSVLRDRGWNTEAFF. The DNA for the CDR3 is TGTGCCAGTAGTGTCTTACGGGACAGGGGATGGAACACTGAAGCTTTCTTT.